These 30 T cell receptor beta chains were all obtained from the same sample, sequenced in a study of T cell responses to AZD1222 COVID-19 vaccine. Assay used: immunoSEQ multiplex PCR; TCRdb lists only in-frame clones, some missing. This table has 75,000 to 85,000 clones, about nine tenths appearing once. The sequenced sample was peripheral blood, obtained on day 0 of AZD1222 vaccination. Source of these receptors: an adult in good health.

The V call is TRBV7-9, the J call TRBJ1-5; 7 bases fit TRBD1. V was clipped by 2 bases and J by 5 bases; unmatched bases: 0. Germline CDR1 and CDR2: SEHNR and FQNEAQ (reference sequence). The CDR3 is 13 amino acids. CDR3 loop: CASSLTGDQPQHF. The CDR3 bases are TGTGCCAGCAGCTTAACAGGGGATCAGCCCCAGCATTTT.

The rearrangement links TRBV27 to TRBJ2-1; D gene uncertain. The CDR3 consists of 14 residues. Germline values: CDR1 MNHEY, CDR2 SMNVEV (reference sequence). The V end was cut by 8 bases, the J end by 4 bases, with 15 bases between. This CDR3 reads CASGIDGRYNEQFF. Written as DNA, the CDR3 is TGTGCCAGCGGCATTGACGGCAGGTACAATGAGCAGTTCTTC.

The chain recombines TRBV10-3 with TRBJ1-1; D unclear. The V and J ends lost 5 bases and 3 bases respectively, with 10 bases between them. This CDR3 has 13 residues. Germline V lookup: CDR1 ENHRY, CDR2 SYGVKD. CDR3 region: CAISRGEDTEAFF. Here the CDR3 DNA reads TGTGCCATCAGTCGGGGTGAGGACACTGAAGCTTTCTTT.

The gene calls are TRBV6-5 and TRBJ1-6, with D uncertain. Germline V gene data show CDR1 as MNHEY and CDR2 as SVGAGI. The CDR3 sequence is 15 residues long. Between the trimmed V and J ends, which lost 2 bases and 0 bases, there was a span of 5 bases. The CDR3 DNA follows: TGTGCCAGCAGTTACACTGGCTCCTATAATTCACCCCTCCACTTT. Translating it yields CASSYTGSYNSPLHF.

The chain combines TRBV12-5 with TRBJ2-1; 9 positions agree with TRBD2. Germline V gene sequence: CDR1 LGHNT, CDR2 FRNRAP. The CDR3 contains 14 residues. The V gene end was trimmed by 6 bases and the J gene end by 3 bases; junction bases not matched to a gene: 3. CDR3 sequence (DNA): TGTGCTAGTGGATATAGCGGGAGCTACAATGAGCAGTTCTTC. Protein product: CASGYSGSYNEQFF. Drawing the rest from reference TRBV12-5 and TRBJ2-1, the complete variable domain is DARVTQTPRHKVTEMGQEVTMRCQPILGHNTVFWYRQTMMQGLELLAYFRNRAPLDDSGMPKDRFSAEMPDATLATLKIQPSEPRDSAVYFCASGYSGSYNEQFFGPGTRLTVL.

The table lists this clone with a few counts. The chain links TRBV3-1 (or the pseudogene TRBV3-2) to TRBJ1-2; the D is unclear. The germline V gene has CDR1 LGHDT and CDR2 YNNKEL (reference sequence). The CDR3 consists of 15 residues. The V end was cut by 0 bases, the J end by 0 bases, with 8 bases between. The CDR3, as DNA: TGTGCCAGCAGCCAAGATTTTCTCCCTAACTATGGCTACACCTTC. Its translation: CASSQDFLPNYGYTF.

The chain carries TRBV6-4 and TRBJ2-7; D is unresolved. Germline V gene data show CDR1 as MRHNA and CDR2 as SNTAGT. The V end lost 0 bases, the J end lost 4 bases, and 13 bases lay between the germline ends. The CDR3 extends over 15 amino acids. Written as DNA, the CDR3 is TGTGCCAGCAGTGACTCTGCCACGGATTCATACGAGCAGTACTTC. Its translation is CASSDSATDSYEQYF.

This chain links TRBV30 with TRBJ1-1, with a possible D match to TRBD1 (5 bases). CDR3 size: 13 residues. The germline gives CDR1 GTSNPN, CDR2 SVGIG (reference sequence). V gave up 4 bases and J gave up 1 base, with 10 bases separating them. CDR3 in DNA: TGTGCCTGGACCCGGACATCGAACACTGAAGCTTTCTTT. Translated, it gives CAWTRTSNTEAFF.

J is TRBJ2-5 and V is TRBV5-1; perhaps TRBD2 as D (6 bases). The CDR3 spans 15 residues. Trimming took off 1 base at V and 5 bases at J, with 15 bases between the two ends. In germline, CDR1 is SGHRS, CDR2 YFSETQ. CDR3 amino acids: CASSLQVGEAETQYF. For the CDR3, the DNA is TGCGCCAGCAGCTTGCAAGTAGGGGAGGCGGAGACCCAGTACTTC.

The gene calls are TRBV4-3 and TRBJ2-3; 7 positions agree with TRBD2. V gave up 3 bases and J gave up 0 bases; unmatched junction bases: 6. Germline CDR1 reads LGHNA; CDR2 reads YSLEER. The CDR3 is 16 residues long. CDR3 nucleotide sequence: TGCGCCAGCAGCCACGGTTCTAGCGGAAGCACAGATACGCAGTATTTT. This sequence encodes CASSHGSSGSTDTQYF.

The sample holds a few counts of this clone. The rearrangement joins TRBV28 to TRBJ1-6; the D gene is possibly TRBD1 (6 bases). Germline values: CDR1 MDHEN, CDR2 SYDVKM. Trimming cost V 5 bases and J 14 bases, with 13 bases left between them. The CDR3 length is 12 residues. CDR3 sequence reads: CASSPPRGALHF. The CDR3 nucleotides read TGTGCCAGCAGTCCGCCTAGGGGGGCCCTCCACTTT.

The chain links TRBV7-3 to TRBJ1-2; 9 bases are shared with TRBD1. CDR1 and CDR2 from the germline V gene are SGHTA and FQGTGA. The V and J ends lost 0 bases and 7 bases, in that order; junction bases with no gene match: 6. The length of the CDR3 is 15 residues. CDR3 DNA: TGTGCCAGCAGCTTAACAGGGACAGGGAGGAGTGGCTACACCTTC. Amino acid sequence: CASSLTGTGRSGYTF.

Here the CDR3 DNA reads TGTGCCAGCAGCTTGGCAGTCAATCAGCCCCAGCATTTT. It encodes CASSLAVNQPQHF. This chain connects TRBV7-2 to TRBJ1-5; D is unresolved. Germline V CDR1 and CDR2: SGHTA, FQGNSA. The ends were cut back, 3 bases at V and 3 bases at J, with 6 bases in the middle. This CDR3 has 13 amino acids.

This clone has only one observation. V and J are TRBV6-5 and TRBJ1-2, with D hard to call. Germline V lookup: CDR1 MNHEY, CDR2 SVGAGI. CDR3 length: 15 residues. V lost 7 bases and J 0 bases, leaving 15 bases between the germline ends. The CDR3: CASKVVRASNYGYTF. CDR3 nucleotide sequence: TGTGCCAGCAAAGTGGTGAGGGCTTCTAACTATGGCTACACCTTC.

This clone occurred a few times. The V and J genes are TRBV15 and TRBJ2-5; D is unresolved. V was cut by 1 base and J by 3 bases, with 6 bases left in between. Germline V CDR1 and CDR2: LNHNV, YYDKDF (reference sequence). The CDR3 extends over 13 amino acids. The chain's CDR3 is CATSRAREETQYF. CDR3 DNA: TGTGCCACCAGCAGAGCAAGGGAAGAGACCCAGTACTTC.

V gene TRBV9 combines with J gene TRBJ1-3; perhaps TRBD1 as D (5 bases). The germline CDR1 and CDR2 sequences are SGDLS and YYNGEE. Trimming took 1 base from V and 2 from J, leaving 13 bases between them. This CDR3 has 16 residues. The CDR3 DNA reads as TGTGCCAGCAGCGTACAGGGTGGGGAAACTGGAAACACCATATATTTT. Translated, it gives CASSVQGGETGNTIYF.

This rearrangement joins TRBV7-9 to TRBJ2-7; D gene unclear. Germline values: CDR1 SEHNR, CDR2 FQNEAQ (reference sequence). The CDR3 loop spans 12 amino acids. The V end lost 4 bases, the J end lost 3 bases, and 7 bases lay between the germline ends. This CDR3 reads CASSWTGYEQYF. The DNA of the CDR3 is TGTGCCAGCAGCTGGACGGGCTACGAGCAGTACTTC. Based on the CDR3 plus reference TRBV7-9 and TRBJ2-7, the full variable domain is DTGVSQNPRHKITKRGQNVTFRCDPISEHNRLYWYRQTLGQGPEFLTYFQNEAQLEKSRLLSDRFSAERPKGSFSTLEIQRTEQGDSAMYLCASSWTGYEQYFGPGTRLTVT.

This clone was seen only once. The rearrangement joins TRBV25-1 to TRBJ1-6; D remains ambiguous. The CDR3 is made up of 14 amino acids. Germline CDR1 MGHDK, CDR2 SYGVNS. Between the trimmed V and J ends, which lost 7 bases and 6 bases, there was a span of 13 bases. The CDR3 nucleotides are TGTGCCAGCACCGGGCGAATCTCTAATTCACCCCTCCACTTT. This sequence encodes CASTGRISNSPLHF.

The rearrangement uses TRBV9 and TRBJ1-4; D might be TRBD1 (6 bases). V was cut by 3 bases and J by 0 bases, with 21 bases left in between. Germline CDR1 SGDLS, CDR2 YYNGEE. This CDR3 contains 19 residues. Here the CDR3 reads CASSARDIRIRATNEKLFF. In DNA form, the CDR3 reads TGTGCCAGCAGCGCCCGGGACATCAGGATTCGAGCAACTAATGAAAAACTGTTTTTT.

V usage is TRBV2 and J usage is TRBJ2-1; TRBD2 is a possible D gene (6 bases). Germline CDR1 and CDR2: SNHLY and FYNNEI. The CDR3 consists of 13 residues. V lost 6 bases and J 4 bases, leaving 10 bases between the germline ends. The CDR3 region is CASSAGTYNEQFF. CDR3 DNA sequence: TGTGCCAGCAGCGCCGGGACTTACAATGAGCAGTTCTTC.

The chain has TRBV5-1 and TRBJ1-5; 8 bases map to TRBD1. V lost 0 bases to trimming and J lost 7 bases; unmatched junction nucleotides: 6. The length of the CDR3 is 15 residues. Germline V gives CDR1 SGHRS, CDR2 YFSETQ. CDR3 amino acids: CASSLGTGLEQPQHF. In DNA form, the CDR3 reads TGCGCCAGCAGCTTGGGGACAGGGTTGGAGCAGCCCCAGCATTTT.

This clone occurred a few times. The CDR3 DNA reads as TGTGCCAGCAGTGAAAGAACGGCTTGGGAGCAGTACTTC. Amino acid sequence: CASSERTAWEQYF. This chain joins TRBV25-1 and TRBJ2-7; D gene ambiguous. Germline CDR1 and CDR2: MGHDK and SYGVNS. The V and J ends lost 2 bases and 7 bases respectively, with 12 bases between them. This CDR3 comprises 13 residues.

This clone has only one observation. This chain links TRBV6-5 with TRBJ2-7; 7 nucleotides align to TRBD2. In germline, CDR1 is MNHEY, CDR2 SVGAGI. This CDR3 has 15 residues. The ends lost 0 bases at V and 3 bases at J; junction bases unmatched: 5. CDR3 amino acids: CASSYSASGRYEQYF. DNA for the CDR3: TGTGCCAGCAGTTACTCTGCTAGCGGACGCTACGAGCAGTACTTC.

This chain uses TRBV28 with TRBJ1-5, with D possibly being TRBD1 (5 bases). Germline V gives CDR1 MDHEN, CDR2 SYDVKM. The V end lost 7 bases, the J end lost 3 bases, and 19 bases lay between the germline ends. The CDR3 length is 16 residues. The CDR3 coding sequence is TGTGCCAGCACATGGGGGGGGGTAGGGAACAATCAGCCCCAGCATTTT. Protein product: CASTWGGVGNNQPQHF.

The chain carries TRBV19 and TRBJ2-5, with a possible D match to TRBD1 (6 bases). Trimming took 8 bases from V and 4 from J, leaving 11 bases between them. This CDR3 region has 12 residues. Per germline, CDR1 LNHDA and CDR2 SQIVND (reference sequence). The CDR3 loop reads CASRTGSETQYF. DNA of the CDR3: TGTGCCAGTCGTACAGGGTCAGAGACCCAGTACTTC.

This chain joins TRBV28 and TRBJ2-7, with D hard to call. Between the trimmed V and J ends, which lost 3 bases and 1 base, there was a span of 19 bases. CDR3 length equals 17 residues. Germline CDR1 is MDHEN and CDR2 is SYDVKM. Here the CDR3 DNA reads TGTGCCAGCAGTTTCCGGGTAAGTAATTACAAATCCTACGAGCAGTACTTC. Amino acids: CASSFRVSNYKSYEQYF.

The rearrangement links TRBV7-3 to TRBJ2-1; D is unresolved. CDR1 and CDR2 from the germline V gene are SGHTA and FQGTGA. The CDR3 loop spans 15 amino acids. Trimming removed 5 bases from V and 0 bases from J, with 11 bases in between. The CDR3 region is CASSPTISSYNEQFF. The CDR3 DNA sequence: TGTGCCAGCAGCCCAACAATCTCCTCCTACAATGAGCAGTTCTTC.

The chain is built from TRBV2 and TRBJ1-5; no reliable D call. The CDR3 has 15 amino acids. Trimming took 7 bases from V and 4 from J, leaving 17 bases between them. Germline CDR1 and CDR2: SNHLY and FYNNEI. CDR3 sequence reads: CASKAGPGWNQPQHF. The CDR3 DNA follows: TGTGCCAGCAAGGCCGGGCCCGGATGGAATCAGCCCCAGCATTTT.

This chain links TRBV7-9 with TRBJ1-1, with D unclear. V lost 3 bases to trimming and J lost 11 bases, with 13 bases between them. The CDR3 loop spans 12 amino acids. Germline V gene data show CDR1 as SEHNR and CDR2 as FQNEAQ (reference sequence). The CDR3 protein is CASSLVNSNAFF. The DNA for the CDR3 is TGTGCCAGCAGCTTGGTCAACTCGAACGCTTTCTTT.

The CDR3 region is CASSLGSYNEQFF. The CDR3 bases are TGTGCCAGCAGTTTGGGCAGCTACAATGAGCAGTTCTTC. The chain has TRBV28 and TRBJ2-1; no reliable D call. CDR3 length: 13 residues. V dropped 3 bases and J dropped 3 bases, with 6 bases sitting between them. Germline V lookup: CDR1 MDHEN, CDR2 SYDVKM.